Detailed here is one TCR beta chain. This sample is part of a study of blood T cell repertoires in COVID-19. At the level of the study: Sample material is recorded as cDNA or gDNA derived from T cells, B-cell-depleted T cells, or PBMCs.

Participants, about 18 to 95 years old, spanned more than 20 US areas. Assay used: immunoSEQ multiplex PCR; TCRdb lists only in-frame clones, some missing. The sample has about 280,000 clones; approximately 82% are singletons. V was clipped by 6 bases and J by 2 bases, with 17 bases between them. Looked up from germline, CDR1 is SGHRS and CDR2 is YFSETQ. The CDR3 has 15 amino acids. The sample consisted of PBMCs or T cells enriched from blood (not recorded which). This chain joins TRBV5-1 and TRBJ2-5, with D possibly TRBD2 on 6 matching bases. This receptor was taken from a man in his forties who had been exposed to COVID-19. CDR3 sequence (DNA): TGCGCCAGCACCGAGGGGTTGGGGGGACAAGAGACCCAGTACTTC. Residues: CASTEGLGGQETQYF.